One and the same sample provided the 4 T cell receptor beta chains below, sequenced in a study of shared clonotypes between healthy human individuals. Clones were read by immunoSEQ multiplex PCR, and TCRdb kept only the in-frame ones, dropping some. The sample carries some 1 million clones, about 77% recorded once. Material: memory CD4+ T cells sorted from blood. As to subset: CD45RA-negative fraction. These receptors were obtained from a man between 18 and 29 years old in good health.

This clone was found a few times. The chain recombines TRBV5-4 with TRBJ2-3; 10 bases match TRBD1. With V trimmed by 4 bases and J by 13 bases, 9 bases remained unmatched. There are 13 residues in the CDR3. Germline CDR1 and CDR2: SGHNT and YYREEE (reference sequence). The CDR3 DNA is TGTGCCAGCAGCCCCTCCGCGGACAGGGGGGAGTATTTT. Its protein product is CASSPSADRGEYF.

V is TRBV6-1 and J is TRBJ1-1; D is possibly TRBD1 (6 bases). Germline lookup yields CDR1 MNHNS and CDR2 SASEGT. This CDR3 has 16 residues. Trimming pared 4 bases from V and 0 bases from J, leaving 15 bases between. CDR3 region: CASSAILDSMNTEAFF. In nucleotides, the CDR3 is TGTGCCAGCAGTGCTATACTGGACAGTATGAACACTGAAGCTTTCTTT.

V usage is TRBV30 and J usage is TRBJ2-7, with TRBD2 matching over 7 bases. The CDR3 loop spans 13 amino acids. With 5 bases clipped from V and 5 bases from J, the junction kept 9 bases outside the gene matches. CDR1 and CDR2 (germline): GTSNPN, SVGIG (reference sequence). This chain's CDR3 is CAWLGSGRHEQYF. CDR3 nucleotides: TGTGCCTGGCTAGGTTCCGGGAGGCACGAGCAGTACTTC.

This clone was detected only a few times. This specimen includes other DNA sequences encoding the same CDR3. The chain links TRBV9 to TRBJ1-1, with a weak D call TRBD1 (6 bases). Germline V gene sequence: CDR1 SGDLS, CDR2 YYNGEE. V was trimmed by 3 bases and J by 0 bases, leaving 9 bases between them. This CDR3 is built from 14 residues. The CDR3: CASSAQGLNTEAFF. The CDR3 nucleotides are TGTGCCAGCAGCGCTCAGGGGCTGAACACTGAAGCTTTCTTT.